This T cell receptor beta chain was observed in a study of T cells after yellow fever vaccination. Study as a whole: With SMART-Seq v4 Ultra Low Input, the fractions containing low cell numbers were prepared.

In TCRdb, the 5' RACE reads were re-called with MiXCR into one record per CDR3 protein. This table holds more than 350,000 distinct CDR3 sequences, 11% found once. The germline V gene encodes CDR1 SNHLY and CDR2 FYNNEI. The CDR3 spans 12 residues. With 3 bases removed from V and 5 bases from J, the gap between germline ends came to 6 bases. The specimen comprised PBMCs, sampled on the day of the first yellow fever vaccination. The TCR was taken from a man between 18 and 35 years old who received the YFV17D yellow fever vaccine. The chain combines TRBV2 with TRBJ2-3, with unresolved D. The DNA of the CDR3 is TGTGCCAGCAGTGAGTCTAGAGATACGCAGTATTTT. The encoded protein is CASSESRDTQYF.